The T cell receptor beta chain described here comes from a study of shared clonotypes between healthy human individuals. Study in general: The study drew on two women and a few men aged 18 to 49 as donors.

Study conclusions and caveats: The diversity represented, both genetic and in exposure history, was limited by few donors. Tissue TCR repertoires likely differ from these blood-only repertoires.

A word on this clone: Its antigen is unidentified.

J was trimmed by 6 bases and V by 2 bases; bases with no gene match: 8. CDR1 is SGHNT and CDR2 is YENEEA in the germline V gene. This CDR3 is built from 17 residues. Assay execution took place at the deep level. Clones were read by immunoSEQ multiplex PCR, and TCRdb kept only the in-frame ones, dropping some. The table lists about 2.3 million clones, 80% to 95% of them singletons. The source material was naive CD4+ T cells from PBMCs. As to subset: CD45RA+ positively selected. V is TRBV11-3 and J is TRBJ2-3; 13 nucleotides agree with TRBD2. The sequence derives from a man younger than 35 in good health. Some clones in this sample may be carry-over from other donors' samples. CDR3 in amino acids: CASSLSSLAGGQDTQYF. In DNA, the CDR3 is TGTGCCAGCAGCTTAAGCTCACTAGCGGGAGGGCAGGATACGCAGTATTTT.